This passage covers 21 T cell receptor beta chains from one sample sequenced in a study of blood T cell repertoires in COVID-19. The repertoire was sequenced with immunoSEQ multiplex PCR; TCRdb's copy has only in-frame clones and lacks some. This table holds 140,000 to 150,000 clones, about 74% found once. Sequencing used peripheral blood. The receptors stem from a middle-aged man with acute or convalescent COVID-19.

The genes are TRBV6-5 and TRBJ2-3; D unclear. Germline CDR1 reads MNHEY; CDR2 reads SVGAGI. The CDR3 contains 14 residues. V lost 6 bases, J lost 11 bases, and 21 bases lay in between. CDR3 sequence reads: CASSGGPGRIEQYF. In nucleotides, the CDR3 is TGTGCCAGCAGCGGTGGGCCCGGCCGCATAGAGCAGTATTTT.

This chain joins TRBV19 and TRBJ1-5, with 9 bases aligning to TRBD1. The CDR3 spans 14 residues. Germline V gene data show CDR1 as LNHDA and CDR2 as SQIVND (reference sequence). Unmatched junction bases numbered 6, after V lost 5 bases and J lost 7 bases. CDR3 residues: CASSVQGAAQPQHF. In DNA form, the CDR3 reads TGTGCCAGTAGTGTACAGGGGGCTGCGCAGCCCCAGCATTTT.

The V call is TRBV4-1, the J call TRBJ2-7; TRBD1 matches 7 bases. Germline V gene lookup returns CDR1 MGHRA and CDR2 YSYEKL. CDR3 size: 14 residues. V gave up 2 bases and J gave up 8 bases; unmatched junction bases: 9. DNA for the CDR3: TGCGCCAGCAGCCAAACACAGGGGCTCGGGAAGCAGTACGTC. This codes for CASSQTQGLGKQYV.

The rearrangement links TRBV14 to TRBJ1-6; D is possibly TRBD1 (6 bases). Trimming took off 1 base at V and 14 bases at J, with 12 bases between the two ends. The germline CDR1 and CDR2 sequences are SGHDN and FVKESK. The CDR3 spans 13 residues. The CDR3 reads CASSQGTVGTLHF. In DNA form, the CDR3 reads TGTGCCAGCAGCCAAGGGACAGTGGGCACCCTCCACTTT.

The chain couples TRBV21-1 to TRBJ2-4; the D segment call TRBD2 is taken from the table without a DNA check. TRBV21-1 is noted as a pseudogene. The CDR3 has 14 residues. CDR3 sequence reads: CASSKAPGKNIQYF. The CDR3 bases are TGTGCCAGCAGCAAAGCCCCGGGGAAAAACATTCAGTACTTC.

CDR3 in amino acids: CASSMDRGIGTEAFF. The CDR3 DNA is TGTGCCAGCAGCATGGACAGGGGAATCGGGACTGAAGCTTTCTTT. V is TRBV5-5 and J is TRBJ1-1; 9 bases agree with TRBD1. The ends lost 4 bases at V and 5 bases at J; junction bases unmatched: 9. CDR1 and CDR2 from the germline V gene are SGHKS and YYEKEE (reference sequence). CDR3 length equals 15 residues.

V and J are TRBV5-5 and TRBJ1-4; D unclear. V lost 1 base and J 7 bases, leaving 11 bases between the germline ends. The CDR3 covers 14 residues. CDR1 is SGHKS and CDR2 is YYEKEE in the germline V gene (reference sequence). The CDR3 loop reads CASSLWSEGEKLFF. The DNA for the CDR3 is TGTGCCAGCAGCTTGTGGTCCGAGGGTGAAAAACTGTTTTTT.

This rearrangement joins TRBV29-1 to TRBJ1-1; D may be TRBD1 (5 bases). This CDR3 region has 13 residues. Germline V gene data show CDR1 as SQVTM and CDR2 as ANQGSEA. V was cut by 4 bases and J by 5 bases, with 14 bases left in between. DNA of the CDR3: TGCAGCGTTGTATACTGGGGGGGGACTGAAGCTTTCTTT. It translates to CSVVYWGGTEAFF.

The CDR3 nucleotides are TGTGCCAGCACTAGAAACAGGGACGGTTCCCAGCATTTT. Encoded protein: CASTRNRDGSQHF. This chain connects TRBV2 to TRBJ1-5, with D possibly matching TRBD1 (6 bases). In germline, CDR1 is SNHLY, CDR2 FYNNEI. There are 13 residues in the CDR3. Trimming took off 7 bases at V and 11 bases at J, with 18 bases between the two ends. Full variable domain (remainder filled in from reference TRBV2 and TRBJ1-5): EPEVTQTPSHQVTQMGQEVILRCVPISNHLYFYWYRQILGQKVEFLVSFYNNEISEKSEIFDDQFSVERPDGSNFTLKIRSTKLEDSAMYFCASTRNRDGSQHFGDGTRLSIL.

The V and J genes are TRBV6-6 and TRBJ2-2, with 11 nucleotides matching TRBD1. This CDR3 contains 15 residues. V dropped 6 bases and J dropped 5; count of bases not matched to a gene: 5. Germline V gene sequence: CDR1 MNHNY, CDR2 SVGAGI (reference sequence). CDR3 coding DNA: TGTGCCAGCAGCTCGGGACAGGGGGTAACCGGGGAGCTGTTTTTT. Its protein product is CASSSGQGVTGELFF.

The CDR3 nucleotides are TGTGCCAGCAGCCAGCAGGGGTGGGGTGAAAAACTGTTTTTT. It encodes CASSQQGWGEKLFF. V and J are TRBV3-1 (or the pseudogene TRBV3-2) and TRBJ1-4; perhaps TRBD1 as D (6 bases). The germline V and J ends were trimmed by 3 bases and 7 bases, with 12 bases remaining between them. The CDR3 is 14 residues long. CDR1 is LGHDT and CDR2 is YNNKEL in the germline V gene (reference sequence).

The chain couples TRBV6-5 to TRBJ2-3; 7 positions agree with TRBD2. The germline CDR1 and CDR2 sequences are MNHEY and SVGAGI. Trimming took 6 bases from V and 6 from J; bases not matched to a gene: 6. The length of the CDR3 is 13 residues. CDR3 amino acids: CASSRGLFDTQYF. The CDR3 coding sequence is TGTGCCAGCAGCCGGGGACTATTCGATACGCAGTATTTT.

This chain links TRBV27 with TRBJ2-3; 7 bases are a match to TRBD1. Trimming at V came to 6 bases and at J to 7 bases, leaving 7 bases not matched to a gene. This CDR3 spans 13 amino acids. Germline V gene data show CDR1 as MNHEY and CDR2 as SMNVEV (reference sequence). The CDR3 DNA follows: TGTGCCAGCAGGCGCGACAGGGTGTATACGCAGTATTTT. This codes for CASRRDRVYTQYF.

CDR3 residues: CASNPGQGEGTQYF. CDR3 DNA sequence: TGTGCCAGCAACCCGGGACAGGGGGAAGGTACGCAGTATTTT. The chain combines TRBV2 with TRBJ2-3; 11 bases are shared with TRBD1. The CDR3 has 14 amino acids. The germline gives CDR1 SNHLY, CDR2 FYNNEI. V shed 7 bases, J shed 8 bases, and the junction held 8 bases outside the gene matches.

The chain couples TRBV7-2 to TRBJ1-4; D is perhaps TRBD1 (6 bases). The CDR3 runs to 16 residues. V lost 4 bases to trimming and J lost 0 bases, with 12 bases between them. The germline CDR1 and CDR2 sequences are SGHTA and FQGNSA. Written as DNA, the CDR3 is TGTGCCAGCAGCTCATCTGGACAGCCAACTAATGAAAAACTGTTTTTT. This sequence encodes CASSSSGQPTNEKLFF.

The V gene is TRBV10-3, the J gene TRBJ2-5; 7 bases agree with TRBD2. Germline CDR1 reads ENHRY; CDR2 reads SYGVKD. This CDR3 is built from 14 residues. V gave up 5 bases and J gave up 5 bases; unmatched junction bases: 8. CDR3 nucleotide sequence: TGTGCCATCAGTACAGTACTAGCGTCCGAGACCCAGTACTTC. Translation gives CAISTVLASETQYF.

The chain carries TRBV6-5 and TRBJ1-1; unclear D gene. The CDR3 totals 13 residues. Trimming pared 4 bases from V and 11 bases from J, leaving 17 bases between. CDR1 MNHEY and CDR2 SVGAGI come from the germline V gene. The CDR3: CASSSEPGAWAFF. CDR3 coding DNA: TGTGCCAGCAGTTCTGAACCGGGAGCCTGGGCTTTCTTT.

The chain uses TRBV7-8 and TRBJ2-7; tentative D call: TRBD1 (6 bases). The CDR3 runs to 15 residues. V lost 0 bases, J lost 1 base, and 10 bases lay in between. CDR1 is SGHVS and CDR2 is FQNEAQ in the germline V gene. The CDR3 DNA follows: TGTGCCAGCAGCTTAGCACAGGGCTATTCCTACGAGCAGTACTTC. Encoded protein: CASSLAQGYSYEQYF.

V and J are TRBV7-9 and TRBJ1-3; 8 bases match TRBD1. The V gene end was trimmed by 8 bases and the J gene end by 4 bases; junction bases not matched to a gene: 7. CDR1 is SEHNR, CDR2 FQNEAQ, per germline (reference sequence). This CDR3 comprises 14 residues. The CDR3 is CASSPTGDGNTIYF. The CDR3 DNA reads TGTGCCAGCTCCCCGACAGGGGACGGAAACACCATATATTTT.

This clone was detected once. V is TRBV6-1 and J is TRBJ2-3; unclear D gene. Deletions cut 2 bases from V and 5 bases from J, with 5 bases between. Looked up from germline, CDR1 is MNHNS and CDR2 is SASEGT. The CDR3 has 12 residues. DNA of the CDR3: TGTGCCAGCAGTGAAAGAGGAGATACGCAGTATTTT. It specifies CASSERGDTQYF.

The chain links TRBV27 to TRBJ1-2, with 9 bases identical to TRBD1. The CDR3 covers 16 residues. Germline loops: CDR1 MNHEY, CDR2 SMNVEV (reference sequence). The V segment lost 0 bases and the J segment 4 bases; nucleotides outside the gene matches: 6. The CDR3 nucleotides are TGTGCCAGCAGTTTATCCTTAACAGGGGGCGCCTATGGCTACACCTTC. Translating it yields CASSLSLTGGAYGYTF.